The T cell receptor (beta chain) under discussion was sequenced for a study of PD-1 blockade in mismatch repair-deficient tumors. Notes on the study in general: After pembrolizumab, tumor-resident clones rose rapidly, then generally contracted before radiologic responses.

CDR3 length: 17 residues. Germline trimming cut 5 bases from V and 6 bases from J; bases unmatched to any gene: 9. Germline-derived CDR1 and CDR2 are SGHTA and FQGTGA. With respect to this clone: Its cognate antigen is unknown.

All patients were mismatch repair deficient, assessed by either PCR or immunohistochemistry. The assay was immunoSEQ multiplex PCR, and TCRdb's table has in-frame clones only and misses some. The table includes 100,000 to 150,000 clones, roughly 86% detected once. The V and J genes are TRBV7-3 and TRBJ2-1; 14 positions match TRBD2. The sample consisted of peripheral blood, taken just over 70 weeks after starting pembrolizumab. The clonotype originates from an adult with mismatch repair-deficient cancer. The CDR3 here is CASSPGTSGSKGNEQFF. For the CDR3, the DNA is TGTGCCAGCAGCCCCGGGACTAGCGGGAGTAAGGGCAATGAGCAGTTCTTC. The variable domain in full, with the rest retrieved from reference TRBV7-3 and TRBJ2-1, is GAGVSQTPSNKVTEKGKYVELRCDPISGHTALYWYRQSLGQGPEFLIYFQGTGAADDSGLPNDRFFAVRPEGSVSTLKIQRTERGDSAVYLCASSPGTSGSKGNEQFFGPGTRLTVL.